This is a list of T cell receptor beta chains from one sample in a study of T cells after yellow fever vaccination. Each CDR3 protein gets one entry after TCRdb re-called the 5' RACE reads with MiXCR. Of approximately 340,000 distinct CDR3 sequences in the sample, 8.7% were seen once. The sequenced sample was PBMCs, obtained on the day of the first yellow fever vaccination. These receptors originate from a man aged 18 to 30 who received the YFV17D yellow fever vaccine. CDR3s leave out the opening cysteine and the closing phenylalanine or tryptophan. Clone size is given for some rows only: seen once, a few or many times, or a class if the clone is expanded.

TRBJ1-1,12,few,TRBV4-1,ASSLEARLAEAF
TRBJ1-1,11,few,TRBV6-1,ASRIPGQGHAF
TRBJ2-2,10,-,TRBV11-3,ASSPLSGELF
TRBJ1-2,13,few,TRBV20-1,SASPPPGVNYGYT
TRBJ1-2,11,few,TRBV6-1,ASRQPGQGFVT
TRBJ1-1,11,few,TRBV7-6,ASSRRQGGEAF
TRBJ2-2,14,many,TRBV7-2,ASSLVSRLNTGELF
TRBJ2-3,11,-,TRBV7-3,ASSPSVGDTQY
TRBJ2-3,15,-,TRBV5-4,ASSLPGQGSSTDTQY
TRBJ2-3,14,many,TRBV4-3,ASSQDIAGAGDTQY
TRBJ2-1,10,many,TRBV12-3/TRBV12-4,ASSAGGDEQF
TRBJ2-3,16,-,TRBV9,ASSVWGDRGRRTDTQY
TRBJ2-3,11,-,TRBV9,ASSVDLPDTQY
TRBJ2-1,14,few,TRBV7-8,ASSLNWEAGHNEQF
TRBJ1-2,11,few,TRBV4-3,ASSQDRGFGYT
TRBJ2-5,12,-,TRBV2,ASSKRLAEETQY
TRBJ1-1,11,-,TRBV20-1,SASGGRYTEAF
TRBJ2-1,12,few,TRBV7-2,ASSLGGSNNEQF
TRBJ2-1,14,-,TRBV3-1,ASSPPRTGNYNEQF
TRBJ1-6,13,few,TRBV20-1,SARLLQGHNSPLH
TRBJ2-3,11,-,TRBV10-3,AINGGYTDTQY
TRBJ1-3,15,many,TRBV5-1,ASSLETGRNSGNTIY
TRBJ2-1,10,many,TRBV12-3/TRBV12-4,ASTFPGTEQF